These 22 T cell receptor beta chains share one sample of origin, sequenced in a study of blood T cell repertoires in COVID-19. The repertoire was sequenced with immunoSEQ multiplex PCR; TCRdb's copy has only in-frame clones and lacks some. The sample contains fewer than 350,000 clones, around 90% of which appear only once. The source material was peripheral blood. The receptors were gathered from a woman between 25 and 40 years old with COVID-19, enrolled during active disease.

This clone occurred once. The chain recombines TRBV7-9 with TRBJ2-7, with 8 bases lining up with TRBD1. CDR1 SEHNR and CDR2 FQNEAQ come from the germline V gene (reference sequence). Losses at the gene ends were 6 bases for V and 12 bases for J; bases not matched to a gene: 10. CDR3 length equals 12 residues. This chain's CDR3 is CASSPGTGDRYF. The CDR3 DNA sequence: TGTGCCAGCAGTCCGGGGACAGGTGACAGGTACTTC. Combining the CDR3 with reference TRBV7-9 and TRBJ2-7 gives the whole variable domain DTGVSQNPRHKITKRGQNVTFRCDPISEHNRLYWYRQTLGQGPEFLTYFQNEAQLEKSRLLSDRFSAERPKGSFSTLEIQRTEQGDSAMYLCASSPGTGDRYFGPGTRLTVT.

This chain links TRBV6-5 with TRBJ1-3; TRBD1 matches at 11 bases. This CDR3 comprises 15 residues. CDR1 MNHEY and CDR2 SVGAGI come from the germline V gene. V shed 7 bases, J shed 3 bases, and the junction held 5 bases outside the gene matches. The CDR3 DNA sequence: TGTGCCAGCACCAGGGACAGGGGGGATGGAAACACCATATATTTT. It encodes CASTRDRGDGNTIYF.

The chain links TRBV7-9 to TRBJ1-3; TRBD1 matches 8 bases. Germline CDR1 and CDR2: SEHNR and FQNEAQ (reference sequence). With 2 bases clipped from V and 2 bases from J, the junction kept 8 bases outside the gene matches. The CDR3 runs to 17 residues. DNA for the CDR3: TGTGCCAGCAGCTTATACGCCGGACAGGGAACTGGAAACACCATATATTTT. Residues: CASSLYAGQGTGNTIYF.

Written as DNA, the CDR3 is TGCGCCAGCAGCTTGGAGTTGGGCGGGAGACCAGATACGCAGTATTTT. Residues: CASSLELGGRPDTQYF. The chain uses TRBV5-1 and TRBJ2-3; TRBD2 aligns across 7 bases. Unmatched junction bases numbered 8, after V lost 0 bases and J lost 4 bases. This CDR3 has 16 residues. Germline loops: CDR1 SGHRS, CDR2 YFSETQ.

The rearrangement joins TRBV6-5 to TRBJ2-4; D is possibly TRBD1 (5 bases). Trimming took 2 bases from V and 7 from J, leaving 12 bases between them. The V gene's germline CDR1 is MNHEY and CDR2 SVGAGI. This CDR3 is built from 14 residues. The CDR3 here is CASSYAGLRNIQYF. CDR3 DNA sequence: TGTGCCAGCAGTTACGCAGGGCTACGGAACATTCAGTACTTC.

V is TRBV5-4 and J is TRBJ2-1, with a weak D call TRBD1 (5 bases). CDR3 size: 16 residues. Trimming took off 3 bases at V and 0 bases at J, with 13 bases between the two ends. Germline lookup yields CDR1 SGHNT and CDR2 YYREEE (reference sequence). The CDR3 loop is CASSYDSLSSYNEQFF. The CDR3 coding sequence is TGTGCCAGCAGCTACGACAGCTTGAGCTCCTACAATGAGCAGTTCTTC.

The chain couples TRBV7-2 to TRBJ2-7; the match to TRBD2 covers 10 bases. The ends lost 5 bases at V and 7 bases at J; junction bases unmatched: 11. Germline V gene data show CDR1 as SGHTA and CDR2 as FQGNSA. The CDR3 contains 15 residues. CDR3 in DNA: TGTGCCAGCAGCCGGAGACTAGCGGGCCTGGGGGAGCAGTACTTC. This sequence encodes CASSRRLAGLGEQYF.

This chain joins TRBV10-3 and TRBJ2-6, with D uncertain. Trimming cost V 0 bases and J 0 bases, with 3 bases left between them. Germline V gene data show CDR1 as ENHRY and CDR2 as SYGVKD. The CDR3 has 15 amino acids. Written as DNA, the CDR3 is TGTGCCATCAGTGAGTCGAGCTCTGGGGCCAACGTCCTGACTTTC. Translating gives CAISESSSGANVLTF.

This chain connects TRBV4-1 to TRBJ2-3; the D gene is possibly TRBD2 (6 bases). Trimming left V 1 base short and J 0 bases short, with 14 bases between. Germline-derived CDR1 and CDR2 are MGHRA and YSYEKL. The CDR3 has 17 amino acids. CDR3: CASSQAHLSGSTDTQYF. In DNA, the CDR3 is TGCGCCAGCAGCCAAGCCCACCTCAGCGGGAGCACAGATACGCAGTATTTT.

J is TRBJ2-1 and V is TRBV4-3; 12 positions agree with TRBD2. CDR3 size: 17 residues. With V trimmed by 0 bases and J by 7 bases, 7 bases remained unmatched. Per germline, CDR1 LGHNA and CDR2 YSLEER. Written as DNA, the CDR3 is TGCGCCAGCAGCCAAGAACCGGGACTAGCGGGTTATAATGAGCAGTTCTTC. Translating gives CASSQEPGLAGYNEQFF.

The V and J genes are TRBV7-3 and TRBJ1-6; TRBD1 might be the D (6 bases). The CDR3 runs 14 residues. The germline CDR1 and CDR2 sequences are SGHTA and FQGTGA. With 5 bases removed from V and 6 bases from J, the gap between germline ends came to 11 bases. The CDR3 bases are TGTGCCAGCAGCCCAGGACAGCCTAATTCACCCCTCCACTTT. Residues: CASSPGQPNSPLHF.

The CDR3 DNA is TGTGCCAGCAGTGGGACAGGCCACGAGCAGTACTTC. It codes for CASSGTGHEQYF. The chain combines TRBV28 with TRBJ2-7; 8 bases map to TRBD1. Germline trimming cut 5 bases from V and 5 bases from J; bases unmatched to any gene: 2. Germline CDR1 and CDR2: MDHEN and SYDVKM. The CDR3 is 12 residues long.

The rearrangement uses TRBV24-1 and TRBJ1-1; D may be TRBD1 (6 bases). The CDR3 has 16 residues. V lost 5 bases, J lost 4 bases, and 19 bases lay in between. Germline V CDR1 and CDR2: KGHDR, SFDVKD. DNA for the CDR3: TGTGCCACCAGTGGACCGGGACACCGGCGGAGCACTGAAGCTTTCTTT. As protein: CATSGPGHRRSTEAFF.

V and J are TRBV6-2 or TRBV6-3 and TRBJ2-1, with 11 nucleotides matching TRBD2. CDR3 size: 14 residues. Germline V gene sequence: CDR1 MNHEY, CDR2 SVGEGT. With 6 bases clipped from V and 7 bases from J, the junction kept 5 bases outside the gene matches. The CDR3, as DNA: TGTGCCAGCAGCTCACTAGCGGGAGTTAATGAGCAGTTCTTC. It encodes CASSSLAGVNEQFF.

The chain links TRBV28 to TRBJ1-2, with 10 positions matching TRBD1. V was pared by 4 bases and J by 8 bases, with 7 bases of the junction left unmatched. This CDR3 has 14 amino acids. Per the germline V gene, CDR1 is MDHEN and CDR2 is SYDVKM. CDR3 protein: CASSSPTGGWGYTF. The CDR3, as DNA: TGTGCCAGCAGTTCCCCGACAGGGGGCTGGGGCTACACCTTC.

The rearrangement uses TRBV18 and TRBJ1-3; no definite D call. Germline V gene data show CDR1 as KGHSH and CDR2 as LQKENI. V lost 2 bases to trimming and J lost 8 bases, with 10 bases between them. The CDR3 contains 13 residues. CDR3 protein: CASSPSNGDTIYF. CDR3 sequence (DNA): TGTGCCAGCTCACCATCCAACGGAGACACCATATATTTT.

The rearrangement links TRBV4-3 to TRBJ2-7; maybe TRBD2 (5 bases). This CDR3 has 15 amino acids. Germline V lookup: CDR1 LGHNA, CDR2 YSLEER. V was cut by 5 bases and J by 4 bases, with 18 bases left in between. The CDR3, as DNA: TGCGCCAGCAGCAGCCCGCGAGGGAAACTTTACGAGCAGTACTTC. Translation gives CASSSPRGKLYEQYF.

The chain employs TRBV4-1 and TRBJ1-4; 7 positions agree with TRBD1. Germline V gene sequence: CDR1 MGHRA, CDR2 YSYEKL. V dropped 0 bases and J dropped 8; count of bases not matched to a gene: 6. The CDR3 runs 15 residues. CDR3 coding DNA: TGCGCCAGCAGCCAAGATCAGGGGGTAGGAGAAAAACTGTTTTTT. The encoded protein is CASSQDQGVGEKLFF.

The V gene is TRBV5-8, the J gene TRBJ1-4; 8 bases agree with TRBD1. Looked up from germline, CDR1 is SGHTS and CDR2 is YDEGEE. Trimming took 0 bases from V and 5 from J; bases not matched to a gene: 3. This CDR3 comprises 15 residues. The CDR3 DNA sequence: TGTGCCAGCAGCTTGGGGACAGGGCCAAATGAAAAACTGTTTTTT. It encodes CASSLGTGPNEKLFF.

V is TRBV28 and J is TRBJ2-7; TRBD1 might be the D (6 bases). V was trimmed by 6 bases and J by 2 bases, leaving 17 bases between them. CDR1 MDHEN and CDR2 SYDVKM come from the germline V gene. The CDR3 contains 15 residues. For the CDR3, the DNA is TGTGCCAGCAGCCTACCCCCAGGGGCCACCTACGAGCAGTACTTC. As protein: CASSLPPGATYEQYF.

The chain combines TRBV18 with TRBJ2-2; no clear D gene. The CDR3 spans 13 residues. V was shortened by 1 base and J by 7 bases, with 7 bases between the two germline ends. Germline CDR1 and CDR2: KGHSH and LQKENI. The CDR3 sequence: CASSPLRSGELFF. Here the CDR3 DNA reads TGTGCCAGCTCACCACTGAGAAGCGGGGAGCTGTTTTTT. The complete variable domain, with remaining parts taken from reference TRBV18 and TRBJ2-2, reads NAGVMQNPRHLVRRRGQEARLRCSPMKGHSHVYWYRQLPEEGLKFMVYLQKENIIDESGMPKERFSAEFPKEGPSILRIQQVVRGDSAAYFCASSPLRSGELFFGEGSRLTVL.

A single count supports this clone. The chain has TRBV3-1 (or the pseudogene TRBV3-2) and TRBJ1-5; D not resolved. The CDR3 extends over 14 amino acids. The germline gives CDR1 LGHDT, CDR2 YNNKEL (reference sequence). Trimming cost V 1 base and J 1 base, with 5 bases left between them. The CDR3 DNA follows: TGTGCCAGCAGCCAAGCTGTGAGCAATCAGCCCCAGCATTTT. It translates to CASSQAVSNQPQHF.